Sequencing of this T cell receptor (beta chain) was carried out in a study of vaccination and CD4 T cells after COVID-19. On the study more broadly: The convalescents were made up of six males and four females, two of whom were Hispanic. The post-vaccine samples came a median approximately 73 days after dose two (range 14 to 241).

The time point: late sampling 161 to 241 days after vaccination in a few convalescent patients. TCRdb re-called the PCR reads through MiXCR, storing one row per CDR3 protein. This table has roughly 30,000 distinct CDR3 sequences, 45% to 65% appearing once. In the case of this clonotype: The antigen is unknown.

Broader study findings: When vaccine-specific clones from convalescent patients were examined, 304 of 307 were spike mono-reactive. It was observed that, in convalescent patients, a median about 90% of reactive clones arose only post-vaccination.

The CDR3 totals 14 residues. This specimen consisted of CD4+ T cells from blood, obtained about 7 months after SARS-CoV-2 vaccination. This chain links TRBV21-1 with TRBJ2-5; the table names TRBD1, a call not compared with the DNA. TRBV21-1 is termed a pseudogene. The clonotype was recovered from a human donor who had recovered from COVID-19. In DNA form, the CDR3 reads TGTGCCAGCAGCATGTGGACAAGCAAAGAGACCCAGTACTTC. Its translation is CASSMWTSKETQYF.